This T cell receptor beta chain was recovered during a study of graft-versus-host responses after intestinal transplantation. Study-level information: Those transplanted obtained multivisceral, liver-intestinal, or isolated intestinal grafts. Recipients uniformly received anti-thymocyte globulin induction, followed by tacrolimus and steroids for approximately 3 years. Study observations and caveats: Recipient marrow contained GvH clones, some of which appeared first in ileum or blood. Early after transplant, HvG clones declined as circulating GvH clones peaked.

Germline V lookup: CDR1 SGHDT, CDR2 YYEEEE. Trimming stripped 3 bases from V and 11 bases from J, with 18 bases between. This CDR3 has 15 residues. Measured with immunoSEQ multiplex PCR; TCRdb has only the in-frame clones, and not every one. The table includes more than 95,000 clones, less than 90% detected once. This clone came up once. Its antigen remains unknown. Source: unstimulated CD4+ T cells sorted from spleen or lymph node cells, taken before intestinal transplant. The sequence came from a human donor who received an intestinal transplant. This chain uses TRBV5-6 with TRBJ1-6; possibly TRBD1 for D (6 bases). CDR3 coding DNA: TGTGCCAGCAGCTCTGAGGGGGAGCTGGCTACACCCCTCCACTTT. This sequence encodes CASSSEGELATPLHF.